The clone carrying this T cell receptor beta chain was found a few times. Antigen unknown. The data stem from a study of cytomegalovirus exposure and HLA in healthy donors. Notes on the study in general: More clonal expansion characterized HLA-associated TCR beta chains than equally common others in a later analysis. The study flagged around 160 TCR beta chains as cytomegalovirus-associated. Compared with the roughly 700-donor mean, an Asian-associated ancestry cluster reportedly had fewer N-insertions, according to a later analysis.

Both 60 Vbeta primers and 13 Jbeta primers went into the PCR. Study processing details: The count from a later analysis was tens of millions of unique TCR beta chains, 9.5 million to 13 million of them shared. Only in-frame clones appear in the TCRdb table, and some are missing; sequencing was by immunoSEQ multiplex PCR. V and J calls and clone size are given by that table; D and trimming were obtained from the DNA. The sample lists 100,000 to 150,000 clones; 60% to 85% were seen once. The CDR3 spans 18 residues. V trimming: 0 bases; J trimming: 0 bases; junction bases outside the gene matches: 5. In germline, CDR1 is LNHNV, CDR2 YYDKDF (reference sequence).

The sample was PBMCs. This chain links TRBV15 with TRBJ2-1; 10 nucleotides agree with TRBD2. This receptor was identified in a man aged 25-45 years in good health and CMV-seronegative. As DNA, the CDR3 is TGTGCCACCAGCAGAGATAGGGCTAGCGGGAGCTCCTACAATGAGCAGTTCTTC. Translation: CATSRDRASGSSYNEQFF.